Below are 29 T cell receptor beta chains sequenced from a single sample in a study of blood T cell repertoires in COVID-19. Generated by immunoSEQ multiplex PCR, the TCRdb table keeps only in-frame clones and is missing some. The sample has approximately 110,000 clones, about 82% seen once. Sequencing was performed on peripheral blood. Receptors originate from a human donor in a cohort sampled during active COVID-19.

The J gene is TRBJ2-7, the V gene TRBV6-2 or TRBV6-3; 14 bases align to TRBD2. With V trimmed by 4 bases and J by 7 bases, 24 bases remained unmatched. The CDR3 has 21 residues. CDR1 MNHEY and CDR2 SVGEGT come from the germline V gene. CDR3 in amino acids: CASSFNLVPGLAGARAEEQYF. As DNA, the CDR3 is TGTGCCAGCAGTTTCAACCTAGTGCCGGGACTAGCGGGAGCCCGGGCAGAGGAGCAGTACTTC.

As for this clone: Other DNA sequences in the same sample also yield this CDR3. The chain recombines TRBV5-1 with TRBJ2-7; possibly TRBD1 for D (5 bases). There are 13 residues in the CDR3. Germline lookup yields CDR1 SGHRS and CDR2 YFSETQ. Trimming left V 0 bases short and J 5 bases short, with 9 bases between. CDR3 sequence reads: CASSLGQGNEQYF. For the CDR3, the DNA is TGCGCCAGCAGCTTGGGTCAGGGAAACGAGCAGTACTTC.

The genes are TRBV9 and TRBJ2-7, with a weak D call TRBD2 (6 bases). V dropped 0 bases and J dropped 3 bases, with 13 bases sitting between them. Germline V gene lookup returns CDR1 SGDLS and CDR2 YYNGEE. The CDR3 sequence is 15 residues long. CDR3 amino acids: CASSVEAGLHYEQYF. The CDR3 DNA sequence: TGTGCCAGCAGCGTAGAGGCGGGACTCCACTACGAGCAGTACTTC.

CDR3 sequence reads: CASSEQGFYGYTF. In DNA, the CDR3 is TGTGCCAGCAGTGAACAGGGTTTCTATGGCTACACCTTC. This chain joins TRBV6-1 and TRBJ1-2, with TRBD1 as a possible D gene (5 bases). With 2 bases removed from V and 4 bases from J, the gap between germline ends came to 8 bases. Looked up from germline, CDR1 is MNHNS and CDR2 is SASEGT. The CDR3 extends over 13 amino acids.

This chain joins TRBV11-2 and TRBJ2-5, with TRBD2 matching over 12 bases. Per the germline V gene, CDR1 is SGHAT and CDR2 is FQNNGV. The CDR3 sequence is 16 residues long. V was pared by 5 bases and J by 5 bases, with 9 bases of the junction left unmatched. CDR3 protein: CASSRRLAGDGETQYF. CDR3 sequence (DNA): TGTGCCAGCAGCCGGAGACTAGCGGGAGATGGCGAGACCCAGTACTTC.

The chain combines TRBV27 with TRBJ2-1; possibly TRBD2 for D (6 bases). The germline CDR1 and CDR2 sequences are MNHEY and SMNVEV (reference sequence). The germline V and J ends were trimmed by 0 bases and 5 bases, with 14 bases remaining between them. The CDR3 runs 16 residues. CDR3 DNA sequence: TGTGCCAGCAGTTTATCGGTGGGGAGGCTAAACAATGAGCAGTTCTTC. This encodes CASSLSVGRLNNEQFF.

The chain recombines TRBV30 with TRBJ1-4; no definite D call. Germline CDR1 GTSNPN, CDR2 SVGIG (reference sequence). The CDR3 covers 13 residues. V shed 5 bases and J shed 7 bases, with 14 bases lying between them. As DNA, the CDR3 is TGTGCCTGGTCAACTACGGAAGGTGAAAAACTGTTTTTT. This sequence encodes CAWSTTEGEKLFF.

The genes are TRBV4-1 and TRBJ2-2; possibly TRBD1 for D (6 bases). Germline CDR1 and CDR2: MGHRA and YSYEKL. V shed 1 base and J shed 4 bases, with 13 bases lying between them. The CDR3 sequence is 16 residues long. The CDR3 DNA follows: TGCGCCAGCAGCCAAGTCGGCACAGGGATCACCGGGGAGCTGTTTTTT. Residues: CASSQVGTGITGELFF.

This sequence joins TRBV28 and TRBJ1-1; D is undetermined. Germline CDR1 MDHEN, CDR2 SYDVKM. The CDR3 loop spans 13 amino acids. Trimming pared 6 bases from V and 7 bases from J, leaving 15 bases between. The CDR3 reads CASSSAHTYEAFF. In DNA form, the CDR3 reads TGTGCCAGCAGCTCAGCGCACACCTATGAAGCTTTCTTT.

The chain uses TRBV12-5 and TRBJ2-1; weak D call: TRBD2 (5 bases). The CDR3 loop spans 17 amino acids. Looked up from germline, CDR1 is LGHNT and CDR2 is FRNRAP. The V and J ends lost 1 base and 5 bases respectively, with 18 bases between them. CDR3 protein: CASGLGESQRSNNEQFF. CDR3 coding DNA: TGTGCTAGTGGTTTGGGAGAGAGCCAGCGGAGTAACAATGAGCAGTTCTTC.

The chain has TRBV6-2 or TRBV6-3 and TRBJ2-5; the match to TRBD2 covers 9 bases. The CDR3 runs to 15 residues. Germline V gene data show CDR1 as MNHEY and CDR2 as SVGEGT. The V segment lost 2 bases and the J segment 4 bases; nucleotides outside the gene matches: 5. The CDR3 DNA sequence: TGTGCCAGCAGTTACCGCGGGAGGGCCGGAGAGACCCAGTACTTC. This codes for CASSYRGRAGETQYF.

V is TRBV6-5 and J is TRBJ1-1; D gene unclear. The CDR3 contains 14 residues. Deletions cut 2 bases from V and 3 bases from J, with 10 bases between. Germline CDR1 and CDR2: MNHEY and SVGAGI. CDR3 DNA: TGTGCCAGCAGTTACCTAAGCGGGTACACTGAAGCTTTCTTT. Translated, it gives CASSYLSGYTEAFF.

CDR3 sequence: CASSDRGWGSGYNEQFF. CDR3 bases: TGTGCCAGCAGTGATCGGGGGTGGGGTAGCGGATATAATGAGCAGTTCTTC. This chain joins TRBV25-1 and TRBJ2-1, with D tentatively TRBD2 (6 bases). The V end was cut by 3 bases, the J end by 7 bases, with 22 bases between. Germline V gives CDR1 MGHDK, CDR2 SYGVNS. CDR3 size: 17 residues.

This sequence joins TRBV6-4 and TRBJ1-1, with 8 positions matching TRBD1. The trim removed 6 bases at V and 2 bases at J, leaving 8 bases unmatched. The CDR3 is made up of 15 amino acids. Looked up from germline, CDR1 is MRHNA and CDR2 is SNTAGT. The CDR3: CASRPQDRDNTEAFF. In nucleotides, the CDR3 is TGTGCCAGCAGACCCCAGGACAGGGACAACACTGAAGCTTTCTTT.

This clone was counted between two and nine times. The V call is TRBV3-1 (or the pseudogene TRBV3-2), the J call TRBJ2-7; 8 bases match TRBD1. CDR3 length equals 17 residues. Per the germline V gene, CDR1 is LGHDT and CDR2 is YNNKEL (reference sequence). The V and J ends lost 5 bases and 0 bases, in that order; junction bases with no gene match: 12. The CDR3 DNA reads TGTGCCAGCAGCGGCTACAGGGGGGAGGTGAGCTCCTACGAGCAGTACTTC. This gives the protein CASSGYRGEVSSYEQYF.

This chain links TRBV28 with TRBJ2-3; D is unclear. The length of the CDR3 is 13 residues. V shed 7 bases and J shed 1 base, with 9 bases lying between them. Germline V gene sequence: CDR1 MDHEN, CDR2 SYDVKM. The chain's CDR3 is CASTLQGTDTQYF. CDR3 DNA sequence: TGTGCCAGCACCCTCCAGGGCACAGATACGCAGTATTTT. The whole variable domain, filled in from reference TRBV28 and TRBJ2-3, reads DVKVTQSSRYLVKRTGEKVFLECVQDMDHENMFWYRQDPGLGLRLIYFSYDVKMKEKGDIPEGYSVSREKKERFSLILESASTNQTSMYLCASTLQGTDTQYFGPGTRLTVL.

The rearrangement joins TRBV14 to TRBJ1-6; tentative D call: TRBD1 (5 bases). Per the germline V gene, CDR1 is SGHDN and CDR2 is FVKESK. Trimming left V 6 bases short and J 7 bases short, with 19 bases between. The CDR3 covers 16 residues. The CDR3 sequence is CASRRGTGRVNSPLHF. CDR3 bases: TGTGCCAGCAGGCGCGGGACCGGTCGAGTAAATTCACCCCTCCACTTT.

The CDR3 bases are TGCGCCAGCAGCTTATCTCTAGCGGGAGGAGGGGAGCAGTACTTC. This translates into CASSLSLAGGGEQYF. The J gene is TRBJ2-7, the V gene TRBV5-1; TRBD2 matches at 11 bases. This CDR3 is 15 amino acids long. Germline V gene lookup returns CDR1 SGHRS and CDR2 YFSETQ. The ends lost 2 bases at V and 7 bases at J; junction bases unmatched: 8. Complete variable domain (other parts from reference TRBV5-1 and TRBJ2-7): KAGVTQTPRYLIKTRGQQVTLSCSPISGHRSVSWYQQTPGQGLQFLFEYFSETQRNKGNFPGRFSGRQFSNSRSEMNVSTLELGDSALYLCASSLSLAGGGEQYFGPGTRLTVT.

J is TRBJ2-3 and V is TRBV19; TRBD2 matches at 9 bases. V lost 4 bases to trimming and J lost 5 bases; unmatched junction nucleotides: 13. CDR3 size: 17 residues. CDR1 is LNHDA and CDR2 is SQIVND in the germline V gene (reference sequence). CDR3 protein: CASSTLIAGVRRDTQYF. CDR3 DNA sequence: TGTGCCAGTAGTACCCTCATAGCGGGAGTAAGGAGAGATACGCAGTATTTT. The full variable domain, with the rest looked up from reference TRBV19 and TRBJ2-3, is DGGITQSPKYLFRKEGQNVTLSCEQNLNHDAMYWYRQDPGQGLRLIYYSQIVNDFQKGDIAEGYSVSREKKESFPLTVTSAQKNPTAFYLCASSTLIAGVRRDTQYFGPGTRLTVL.

This chain joins TRBV6-5 and TRBJ2-3; 7 positions match TRBD2. With 8 bases clipped from V and 0 bases from J, the junction kept 5 bases outside the gene matches. This CDR3 has 14 amino acids. Germline V gene lookup returns CDR1 MNHEY and CDR2 SVGAGI. The CDR3 nucleotides read TGTGCCAGCCGTCTAGCGGCAAGCACAGATACGCAGTATTTT. Residues: CASRLAASTDTQYF.

The CDR3 DNA follows: TGTGCCAGTAGTATCGCTCCCCTGGCCGAAGCTTTCTTT. Amino acids: CASSIAPLAEAFF. The J gene is TRBJ1-1, the V gene TRBV19; D not certain. Germline V CDR1 and CDR2: LNHDA, SQIVND (reference sequence). This CDR3 has 13 amino acids. V was trimmed by 3 bases and J by 8 bases, leaving 13 bases between them. The full variable domain, with the rest looked up from reference TRBV19 and TRBJ1-1, is DGGITQSPKYLFRKEGQNVTLSCEQNLNHDAMYWYRQDPGQGLRLIYYSQIVNDFQKGDIAEGYSVSREKKESFPLTVTSAQKNPTAFYLCASSIAPLAEAFFGQGTRLTVV.

This clone appeared once. The genes are TRBV27 and TRBJ2-7; TRBD2 agrees at 12 bases. The germline V gene encodes CDR1 MNHEY and CDR2 SMNVEV (reference sequence). Trimming at V came to 8 bases and at J to 5 bases, leaving 4 bases not matched to a gene. This CDR3 has 13 residues. CDR3 DNA sequence: TGTGCCAGCCGACTAGCGGGAGTCCACGAGCAGTACTTC. Encoded protein: CASRLAGVHEQYF.

The CDR3 protein is CASSPSRGGVNSPLHF. The CDR3 bases are TGTGCCAGCAGCCCGTCCAGGGGAGGGGTTAATTCACCCCTCCACTTT. The chain joins TRBV5-4 to TRBJ1-6, with D perhaps TRBD1 (6 bases). The CDR3 has 16 residues. CDR1 and CDR2 (germline): SGHNT, YYREEE (reference sequence). The germline V and J ends were trimmed by 4 bases and 6 bases, with 17 bases remaining between them.

V usage is TRBV15 and J usage is TRBJ2-6; 7 bases are a match to TRBD1. The V gene end was trimmed by 2 bases and the J gene end by 3 bases; junction bases not matched to a gene: 10. There are 18 residues in the CDR3. Germline CDR1 is LNHNV and CDR2 is YYDKDF (reference sequence). The CDR3 reads CATSRFEGAFGGANVLTF. The CDR3 region has the DNA TGTGCCACCAGCAGATTCGAGGGGGCTTTTGGTGGGGCCAACGTCCTGACTTTC.

The genes are TRBV21-1 and TRBJ1-5; TRBD1 is taken as the D call from the table, unchecked against the DNA. TRBV21-1 corresponds to a pseudogene. The CDR3 covers 21 residues. The CDR3 reads CASSKVAEKYRDRGHLWPQHF. The CDR3 DNA sequence: TGTGCCAGCAGCAAAGTTGCAGAAAAATACCGGGACAGGGGTCACTTATGGCCCCAGCATTTT.

V is TRBV7-2 and J is TRBJ1-5; TRBD1 matches 7 bases. Germline V gene lookup returns CDR1 SGHTA and CDR2 FQGNSA. This CDR3 comprises 14 residues. Trimming removed 0 bases from V and 7 bases from J; junction bases left unmatched: 3. This CDR3 reads CASSLAGGGQPQHF. Here the CDR3 DNA reads TGTGCCAGCAGCTTAGCAGGGGGCGGCCAGCCCCAGCATTTT.

The chain carries TRBV25-1 and TRBJ2-1, with 7 bases that match TRBD1. There are 14 residues in the CDR3. V was clipped by 3 bases and J by 9 bases; unmatched bases: 8. CDR1 and CDR2 (germline): MGHDK, SYGVNS. The CDR3 reads CASSDPSYRGEQFF. CDR3 DNA sequence: TGTGCCAGCAGTGACCCGTCATACAGGGGTGAGCAGTTCTTC.

This sequence joins TRBV19 and TRBJ1-3; possibly TRBD1 for D (5 bases). CDR3 length equals 13 residues. V gave up 11 bases and J gave up 2 bases, with 13 bases separating them. Germline V lookup: CDR1 LNHDA, CDR2 SQIVND (reference sequence). The CDR3 loop reads CAGYTGAGNTIYF. The CDR3 nucleotides read TGTGCCGGCTACACGGGGGCTGGAAACACCATATATTTT.

The V call is TRBV5-4, the J call TRBJ2-4, with D possibly matching TRBD1 (5 bases). The germline V gene encodes CDR1 SGHNT and CDR2 YYREEE (reference sequence). This CDR3 is built from 14 residues. V was pared by 1 base and J by 8 bases, with 13 bases between. The CDR3 sequence is CASSLRGRADIQYF. The CDR3 coding sequence is TGTGCCAGCAGCTTGAGGGGTAGGGCCGACATTCAGTACTTC.